These 7 T cell receptor beta chains were all obtained from the same sample, sequenced in a study of T-cell memory formation after mild COVID-19. Each CDR3 protein gets one entry after TCRdb re-called the 5' RACE reads with MiXCR. The sample lists approximately 350,000 distinct CDR3 sequences, approximately 27% occurring once. Sequencing input: PBMCs or a T cell subset sorted from them (not recorded which). These receptors came from an adult woman who had mild COVID-19 (a few samples of this study predate the infection). Cell type and time point are not known.

This clonotype has only a few counts. CDR3 amino acids: CASSPPSGRNNEQFF. The CDR3 coding sequence is TGTGCCAGCAGTCCTCCTAGCGGGAGGAACAATGAGCAGTTCTTC. The chain has TRBV7-8 and TRBJ2-1, with TRBD2 matching over 11 bases. V lost 6 bases to trimming and J lost 5 bases; unmatched junction nucleotides: 6. CDR1 SGHVS and CDR2 FQNEAQ come from the germline V gene. The CDR3 has 15 amino acids.

The chain uses TRBV18 and TRBJ1-4; D ambiguous. The germline gives CDR1 KGHSH, CDR2 LQKENI. V gave up 3 bases and J gave up 0 bases, with 8 bases separating them. This CDR3 has 15 amino acids. The CDR3 loop is CASSPGVATNEKLFF. CDR3 nucleotide sequence: TGTGCCAGCTCACCCGGAGTTGCAACTAATGAAAAACTGTTTTTT.

The chain couples TRBV7-8 to TRBJ2-5; TRBD1 agrees at 8 bases. The CDR3 loop spans 16 amino acids. V lost 5 bases, J lost 5 bases, and 13 bases stayed unmatched. Germline V CDR1 and CDR2: SGHVS, FQNEAQ. CDR3 in amino acids: CASSPSGQAPRETQYF. The CDR3 DNA is TGTGCCAGCAGCCCCTCGGGACAGGCTCCCCGCGAGACCCAGTACTTC.

This sequence joins TRBV14 and TRBJ2-5, with D unclear. CDR1 SGHDN and CDR2 FVKESK come from the germline V gene. V lost 3 bases to trimming and J lost 2 bases, with 7 bases between them. The CDR3 has 13 residues. The CDR3 nucleotides read TGTGCCAGCAGCCAGAACCTACAAGAGACCCAGTACTTC. Translating it yields CASSQNLQETQYF.

The chain links TRBV7-9 to TRBJ2-7; 11 nucleotides line up with TRBD2. Looked up from germline, CDR1 is SEHNR and CDR2 is FQNEAQ (reference sequence). The ends lost 2 bases at V and 2 bases at J; junction bases unmatched: 8. The CDR3 consists of 17 residues. As DNA, the CDR3 is TGTGCCAGCAGCTTAACTAGCGGGAGTTTTAGCGCCTACGAGCAGTACTTC. Residues: CASSLTSGSFSAYEQYF. Full variable domain (remainder filled in from reference TRBV7-9 and TRBJ2-7): DTGVSQNPRHKITKRGQNVTFRCDPISEHNRLYWYRQTLGQGPEFLTYFQNEAQLEKSRLLSDRFSAERPKGSFSTLEIQRTEQGDSAMYLCASSLTSGSFSAYEQYFGPGTRLTVT.

The chain has TRBV2 and TRBJ2-5, with 8 bases matching TRBD2. V trimming: 3 bases; J trimming: 5 bases; junction bases outside the gene matches: 5. The germline CDR1 and CDR2 sequences are SNHLY and FYNNEI. This CDR3 spans 14 amino acids. The DNA of the CDR3 is TGTGCCAGCAGTGAGGGGACTAGATATGAGACCCAGTACTTC. The encoded protein is CASSEGTRYETQYF.

This clonotype occurred a few times. The chain employs TRBV10-3 and TRBJ1-1; a weak D match, TRBD1 (6 bases). Germline values: CDR1 ENHRY, CDR2 SYGVKD. The CDR3 totals 14 residues. V lost 4 bases to trimming and J lost 5 bases, with 14 bases between them. CDR3 sequence (DNA): TGTGCCATCAGTGGGCACAGGGAAGGGACTGAAGCTTTCTTT. It is translated as CAISGHREGTEAFF.